Following are 5 T cell receptor beta chains from one sample sequenced in a study of graft-versus-host responses after intestinal transplantation. Their target antigens are unknown. The table came from immunoSEQ multiplex PCR; TCRdb's copy has only in-frame clones and leaves some out. The sample shows about 78,000 clones, 85% to 90% of them seen only once. Sample: unstimulated CD8+ T cells sorted from spleen or lymph node cells, taken before transplant. Receptors originate from a human donor who was the organ donor for an intestinal transplant.

The rearrangement uses TRBV9 and TRBJ2-2; 9 positions agree with TRBD2. This CDR3 contains 17 residues. The ends lost 6 bases at V and 0 bases at J; junction bases unmatched: 9. The germline V gene has CDR1 SGDLS and CDR2 YYNGEE. The CDR3 region is CASIAGDPFANTGELFF. CDR3 in DNA: TGTGCCAGCATAGCGGGGGACCCGTTCGCGAACACCGGGGAGCTGTTTTTT.

V is TRBV6-5 and J is TRBJ2-1, with 8 bases fitting TRBD1. This CDR3 is 13 amino acids long. The germline CDR1 and CDR2 sequences are MNHEY and SVGAGI. In nucleotides, the CDR3 is TGTGCATCAGGGGGCGCGCTTTACAATGAGCAGTTCTTC. Translated: CASGGALYNEQFF.

This clone has more than one count but fewer than ten. The J gene is TRBJ1-3, the V gene TRBV21-1; the table's D call of TRBD1 was not tested on the DNA. TRBV21-1 is deemed a pseudogene. The CDR3 runs 14 residues. Here the CDR3 reads CASRPRVDGNTIYF. CDR3 sequence (DNA): TGTGCCAGCCGCCCCAGGGTGGACGGAAACACCATATATTTT.

The chain recombines TRBV19 with TRBJ1-2; possibly TRBD1 for D (6 bases). Germline loops: CDR1 LNHDA, CDR2 SQIVND (reference sequence). V lost 6 bases to trimming and J lost 6 bases, with 17 bases between them. The CDR3 sequence is 14 residues long. The CDR3 DNA sequence: TGTGCCAGTAGAGTAGGACAGCAACCCGATGGCTACACCTTC. Its protein is CASRVGQQPDGYTF.

V is TRBV6-1 and J is TRBJ2-5; TRBD2 agrees at 8 bases. Germline CDR1 and CDR2: MNHNS and SASEGT. V trimming: 3 bases; J trimming: 5 bases; junction bases outside the gene matches: 11. The CDR3 extends over 16 amino acids. CDR3 amino acids: CASSEPGLGFGETQYF. The DNA for the CDR3 is TGTGCCAGCAGTGAGCCGGGACTAGGGTTCGGGGAGACCCAGTACTTC.